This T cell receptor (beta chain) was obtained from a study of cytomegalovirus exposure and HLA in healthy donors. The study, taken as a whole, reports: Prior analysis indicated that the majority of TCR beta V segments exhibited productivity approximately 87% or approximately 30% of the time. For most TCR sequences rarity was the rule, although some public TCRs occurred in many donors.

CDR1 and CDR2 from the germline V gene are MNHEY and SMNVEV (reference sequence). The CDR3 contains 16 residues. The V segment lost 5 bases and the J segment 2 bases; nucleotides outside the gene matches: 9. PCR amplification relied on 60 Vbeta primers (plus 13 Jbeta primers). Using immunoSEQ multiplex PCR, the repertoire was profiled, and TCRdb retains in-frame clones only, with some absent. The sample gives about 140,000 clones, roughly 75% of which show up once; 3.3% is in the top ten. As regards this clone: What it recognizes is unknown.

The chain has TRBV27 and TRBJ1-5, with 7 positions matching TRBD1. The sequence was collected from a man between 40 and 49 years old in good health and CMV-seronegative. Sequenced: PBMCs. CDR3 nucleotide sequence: TGTGCCAGCAGTCGTACAGGGGCTCGGGGCAATCAGCCCCAGCATTTT. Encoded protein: CASSRTGARGNQPQHF.